This T cell receptor beta chain was profiled in a study of Graves' ophthalmopathy and Graves' hyperthyroidism. Germline CDR1 is LNHDA and CDR2 is SQIVND (reference sequence). The CDR3 has 15 amino acids. With V trimmed by 11 bases and J by 4 bases, 11 bases remained unmatched. Using RNA transcripts, the TCR beta CDR3 regions were amplified. Investigators did first-round RT-PCR with HTBI primers, then second-round multiplex PCR. MiXCR, run by TCRdb on the multiplex PCR reads, gives a single entry per CDR3 protein. The sample lists 450,000 to 600,000 distinct CDR3 sequences; under 40% were seen once. Sequenced sample: peripheral blood or thyroid tissue (not recorded which). The TCR sequence derives from an adult man with Graves' hyperthyroidism. The rearrangement joins TRBV19 to TRBJ2-6; 7 bases are a match to TRBD1. CDR3 protein: CAWAYRGPGANVLTF. Here the CDR3 DNA reads TGTGCCTGGGCTTACAGGGGCCCCGGGGCCAACGTCCTGACTTTC. The entire variable domain, with the rest obtained from reference TRBV19 and TRBJ2-6, is as follows: DGGITQSPKYLFRKEGQNVTLSCEQNLNHDAMYWYRQDPGQGLRLIYYSQIVNDFQKGDIAEGYSVSREKKESFPLTVTSAQKNPTAFYLCAWAYRGPGANVLTFGAGSRLTVL.